This TCR beta chain was sequenced for a study of blood T cell repertoires in COVID-19. Across the whole study: Acute and convalescent COVID-19 specimens originated in the United States, Italy and Spain. PBMCs, B-cell-depleted T cells, or T cells provided the cDNA or gDNA that made up the material.

Germline assignment: CDR1 KGHSH and CDR2 LQKENI. The CDR3 covers 15 residues. Trimming took 0 bases from V and 1 from J, leaving 9 bases between them. In the source study's methods: Amplified reference gene primers provided the basis for estimating nucleated cell counts. Here immunoSEQ multiplex PCR was the method, and the copy in TCRdb shows in-frame clones only, minus some. The DNA gave D and trimming, while V, J and clone size come from that table. The sample yields some 160,000 clones, over 70% seen once. This chain links TRBV18 with TRBJ1-1; no reliable D call. The clonotype comes from a woman in her 70s who had recovered from COVID-19. The sequenced material came from peripheral blood. In DNA form, the CDR3 reads TGTGCCAGCTCACCACCCGGCAGGTCGAACACTGAAGCTTTCTTT. Translated: CASSPPGRSNTEAFF.